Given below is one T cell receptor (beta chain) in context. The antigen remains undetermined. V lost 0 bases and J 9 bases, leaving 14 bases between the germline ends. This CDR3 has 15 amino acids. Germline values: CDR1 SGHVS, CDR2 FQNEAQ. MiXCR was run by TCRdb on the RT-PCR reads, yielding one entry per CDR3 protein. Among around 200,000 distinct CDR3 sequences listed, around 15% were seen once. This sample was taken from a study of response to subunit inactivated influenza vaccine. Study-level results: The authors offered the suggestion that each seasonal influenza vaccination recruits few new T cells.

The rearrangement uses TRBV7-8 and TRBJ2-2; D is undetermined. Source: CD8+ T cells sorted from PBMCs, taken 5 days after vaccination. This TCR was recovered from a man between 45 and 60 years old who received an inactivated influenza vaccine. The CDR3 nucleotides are TGTGCCAGCAGCTTAGCCGTAGAAAGAGTTTGGGAGCTGTTTTTT. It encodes CASSLAVERVWELFF. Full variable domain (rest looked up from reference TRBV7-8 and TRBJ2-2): GAGVSQSPRYKVAKRGQDVALRCDPISGHVSLFWYQQALGQGPEFLTYFQNEAQLDKSGLPSDRFFAERPEGSVSTLKIQRTQQEDSAVYLCASSLAVERVWELFFGEGSRLTVL.